The T cell receptor (beta chain) under discussion was sequenced for a study of blood T cells in healthy people across ages. A second PCR of roughly 7 to 11 cycles used a sample-barcoded 5' primer and a J-beta primer mix. In TCRdb, the 5' RACE reads were re-called with MiXCR into one record per CDR3 protein. The sample carries fewer than 2,000,000 distinct CDR3 sequences, roughly 32% recorded once. The clonotype comes from a woman in her twenties or thirties in good health. Sequenced input: blood.

The CDR3: CAISEEDPDTQYF. In DNA, the CDR3 is TGTGCCATCAGTGAGGAGGACCCAGATACGCAGTATTTT. The rearrangement uses TRBV10-3 and TRBJ2-3; D call uncertain. The ends were cut back, 2 bases at V and 4 bases at J, with 7 bases in the middle. This CDR3 is 13 amino acids long. Germline loops: CDR1 ENHRY, CDR2 SYGVKD.